The 18 T cell receptor beta chains reported below all come from one sample, sequenced in a study of early T cells in non-severe SARS-CoV-2 infection. TCRdb reanalysed the 5' RACE reads using MiXCR and keeps one entry per CDR3 protein. This table has some 36,000 distinct CDR3 sequences, about 5.8% appearing once. Material for sequencing was whole blood. All receptors come from an adult who was a healthcare worker with PCR-confirmed SARS-CoV-2 infection or an uninfected control (not recorded which).

This clonotype was counted between two and nine times. The chain carries TRBV28 and TRBJ1-2; weak D call: TRBD1 (6 bases). Between the trimmed V and J ends, which lost 5 bases and 8 bases, there was a span of 24 bases. The germline V gene encodes CDR1 MDHEN and CDR2 SYDVKM. The CDR3 sequence is 16 residues long. The CDR3 nucleotides read TGTGCCAGCAGTCCCCTGGGCGGACAGCTCATATACGGCTACACCTTC. Amino acids: CASSPLGGQLIYGYTF.

The table lists this clonotype with many counts. The chain carries TRBV28 and TRBJ2-7, with D possibly matching TRBD1 (6 bases). This CDR3 has 14 residues. The germline CDR1 and CDR2 sequences are MDHEN and SYDVKM. V shed 5 bases and J shed 2 bases, with 13 bases lying between them. The CDR3 nucleotides are TGTGCCAGCAGTCTCGGGACACTTGCCTACGAGCAGTACTTC. Its translation: CASSLGTLAYEQYF.

This clonotype appeared many times. The chain uses TRBV6-2 or TRBV6-3 and TRBJ2-1; D possibly corresponds to TRBD2 (6 bases). The CDR3 is 14 amino acids. Trimming took off 7 bases at V and 6 bases at J, with 16 bases between the two ends. The V gene's germline CDR1 is MNHEY and CDR2 SVGEGT. CDR3 nucleotide sequence: TGTGCCAGCACCCCACGACTAGTAAGCAATGAGCAGTTCTTC. Translation gives CASTPRLVSNEQFF.

This clonotype has ten or more counts. V and J are TRBV7-2 and TRBJ1-5; TRBD1 is a possible D gene (5 bases). Germline CDR1 is SGHTA and CDR2 is FQGNSA. Trimming left V 5 bases short and J 5 bases short, with 13 bases between. This CDR3 is 14 amino acids long. CDR3 loop: CASSPGTDYQPQHF. The CDR3 nucleotides read TGTGCCAGCAGCCCAGGGACGGATTATCAGCCCCAGCATTTT. Full variable domain (rest looked up from reference TRBV7-2 and TRBJ1-5): GAGVSQSPSNKVTEKGKDVELRCDPISGHTALYWYRQSLGQGLEFLIYFQGNSAPDKSGLPSDRFSAERTGGSVSTLTIQRTQQEDSAVYLCASSPGTDYQPQHFGDGTRLSIL.

A few counts support this clonotype. The chain carries TRBV12-3 or TRBV12-4 and TRBJ2-1, with 9 bases matching TRBD2. The CDR3 has 15 residues. With 5 bases clipped from V and 7 bases from J, the junction kept 9 bases outside the gene matches. The CDR3 nucleotides read TGTGCCAGCAGTGAACTAGCGGGTCTAGAGAATGAGCAGTTCTTC. Its protein product is CASSELAGLENEQFF.

CDR3 nucleotides: TGCAGTGCTGCCCAGTCGGGACTAGCTGGTGAGCAGTTCTTC. It codes for CSAAQSGLAGEQFF. The rearrangement links TRBV20-1 to TRBJ2-1; 9 positions agree with TRBD2. Germline CDR1 DFQATT, CDR2 SNEGSKA (reference sequence). This CDR3 spans 14 amino acids. Unmatched junction bases numbered 11, after V lost 5 bases and J lost 9 bases.

This clonotype came up many times. The rearrangement links TRBV7-9 to TRBJ2-2; the match to TRBD1 covers 7 bases. Germline-derived CDR1 and CDR2 are SEHNR and FQNEAQ (reference sequence). The CDR3 runs to 17 residues. The V gene end was trimmed by 0 bases and the J gene end by 0 bases; junction bases not matched to a gene: 4. The CDR3 nucleotides are TGTGCCAGCAGCTTAGCGCAGGGGGATGCGAACACCGGGGAGCTGTTTTTT. Encoded protein: CASSLAQGDANTGELFF.

This clonotype showed up many times. The chain is built from TRBV20-1 and TRBJ2-7; D not resolved. V was clipped by 1 base and J by 0 bases, with 13 bases between them. Germline V gives CDR1 DFQATT, CDR2 SNEGSKA (reference sequence). The CDR3 loop spans 15 amino acids. CDR3 region: CSARAYDRLSYEQYF. The CDR3 DNA reads as TGCAGTGCTAGAGCCTACGACCGGCTCTCCTACGAGCAGTACTTC.

About this clonotype: Possible read error: a much larger clone is one base away. The chain employs TRBV18 and TRBJ2-2; D uncertain. This CDR3 contains 15 residues. The V gene lost 8 bases and the J gene lost 4 bases, with 17 bases spanning the gap. Germline-derived CDR1 and CDR2 are KGHSH and LQKENI. CDR3 bases: TGTGCCAGCCGCCCATGGAACAGTGGCACCGGGGAGCTGTTTTTT. Protein product: CASRPWNSGTGELFF.

The chain has TRBV15 and TRBJ2-3; D uncertain. The germline gives CDR1 LNHNV, CDR2 YYDKDF (reference sequence). This CDR3 comprises 13 residues. Trimming cost V 0 bases and J 4 bases, with 5 bases left between them. CDR3 coding DNA: TGTGCCACCAGCAGAGATCTTGCAGATACGCAGTATTTT. Translating it yields CATSRDLADTQYF.

This clonotype was recorded at least ten times. This chain uses TRBV5-1 with TRBJ2-7, with 8 nucleotides matching TRBD1. The CDR3 length is 15 residues. After removal of 3 bases from V and 1 base from J, the junction contained 6 bases not matched to a gene. The germline V gene encodes CDR1 SGHRS and CDR2 YFSETQ. The CDR3 region has the DNA TGCGCCAGCAGCTCTCCGGGACAGGCGTCCTACGAGCAGTACTTC. As protein: CASSSPGQASYEQYF. The full variable domain, completed using reference TRBV5-1 and TRBJ2-7, is KAGVTQTPRYLIKTRGQQVTLSCSPISGHRSVSWYQQTPGQGLQFLFEYFSETQRNKGNFPGRFSGRQFSNSRSEMNVSTLELGDSALYLCASSSPGQASYEQYFGPGTRLTVT.

This sequence joins TRBV28 and TRBJ2-2, with 11 bases lining up with TRBD1. The germline CDR1 and CDR2 sequences are MDHEN and SYDVKM. J gave up 5 bases and V 4 bases, and 6 bases lay outside the gene matches. The CDR3 is 16 residues long. This CDR3 reads CASSYWTGGATGELFF. Here the CDR3 DNA reads TGTGCCAGCAGTTATTGGACAGGGGGCGCAACCGGGGAGCTGTTTTTT.

This clonotype has only a few counts. This sequence joins TRBV11-3 and TRBJ2-2; the match to TRBD2 covers 14 bases. CDR1 is SGHNT and CDR2 is YENEEA in the germline V gene. The CDR3 runs to 19 residues. V gave up 1 base and J gave up 2 bases; unmatched junction bases: 6. CDR3: CASSLVRTSGRINTGELFF. The CDR3 DNA sequence: TGTGCCAGCAGCTTAGTGAGGACTAGCGGGAGGATTAACACCGGGGAGCTGTTTTTT. Together with reference TRBV11-3 and TRBJ2-2, the CDR3 gives the full variable domain: EAGVVQSPRYKIIEKKQPVAFWCNPISGHNTLYWYLQNLGQGPELLIRYENEEAVDDSQLPKDRFSAERLKGVDSTLKIQPAELGDSAVYLCASSLVRTSGRINTGELFFGEGSRLTVL.

The sample holds many counts of this clonotype. The chain couples TRBV7-9 to TRBJ2-3; TRBD1 matches 9 bases. After removal of 5 bases from V and 14 bases from J, the junction contained 11 bases not matched to a gene. Germline-derived CDR1 and CDR2 are SEHNR and FQNEAQ (reference sequence). This CDR3 region has 13 residues. CDR3: CASSPSQGAERYF. The CDR3 DNA reads as TGTGCCAGCAGCCCGTCACAGGGGGCGGAAAGGTATTTT.

This clonotype was counted at least ten times. The chain links TRBV6-5 to TRBJ1-4; 10 nucleotides align to TRBD1. Germline CDR1 MNHEY, CDR2 SVGAGI. The CDR3 extends over 16 amino acids. The V and J ends lost 4 bases and 10 bases, in that order; junction bases with no gene match: 12. CDR3: CASSSGVGTGAGKLFF. DNA of the CDR3: TGTGCCAGCAGTTCCGGAGTAGGGACAGGGGCGGGAAAACTGTTTTTT.

The V call is TRBV20-1, the J call TRBJ2-2; 9 bases are shared with TRBD2. Unmatched junction bases numbered 4, after V lost 3 bases and J lost 5 bases. The germline V gene encodes CDR1 DFQATT and CDR2 SNEGSKA (reference sequence). The CDR3 covers 14 residues. The CDR3 nucleotides are TGCAGTGCTAGTCTAGCGGGAAGAACCGGGGAGCTGTTTTTT. Protein: CSASLAGRTGELFF.

The genes are TRBV12-3 or TRBV12-4 and TRBJ2-7; no firm D call. The CDR3 sequence is 13 residues long. Deletions cut 2 bases from V and 6 bases from J, with 11 bases between. CDR3 residues: CASSLLIVGEQYF. The CDR3 DNA reads TGTGCCAGCAGTTTACTCATAGTCGGCGAGCAGTACTTC.

Ten or more counts support this clonotype. The chain combines TRBV28 with TRBJ2-7; TRBD2 agrees at 7 bases. CDR1 MDHEN and CDR2 SYDVKM come from the germline V gene. Unmatched junction bases numbered 8, after V lost 6 bases and J lost 0 bases. This CDR3 is 15 amino acids long. This CDR3 reads CASSLPSGLSYEQYF. The CDR3 bases are TGTGCCAGCAGCCTACCTAGCGGTCTCTCCTACGAGCAGTACTTC.